These 31 T cell receptor beta chains originate from one sample sequenced in a study of T cell responses to AZD1222 COVID-19 vaccine. Profiled with immunoSEQ multiplex PCR; TCRdb holds only in-frame clones, not every one. The sample consists of 56,000 or so clones, 88% of them appearing once. The sequenced sample was peripheral blood, obtained on day 0 of AZD1222 vaccination. The source is an adult in good health.

This clone has a single count. The V call is TRBV19, the J call TRBJ1-2; TRBD1 might be the D (5 bases). Trimming removed 2 bases at V and 8 bases at J, with 21 bases between. Germline V lookup: CDR1 LNHDA, CDR2 SQIVND (reference sequence). The CDR3 consists of 16 residues. The CDR3 protein is CASSIYRGEFVLGYTF. CDR3 nucleotides: TGTGCCAGTAGTATATACCGGGGGGAGTTTGTACTCGGCTACACCTTC.

The chain has TRBV14 and TRBJ2-1, with 9 positions matching TRBD1. The CDR3 consists of 14 residues. V lost 5 bases to trimming and J lost 4 bases; unmatched junction nucleotides: 3. Germline CDR1 SGHDN, CDR2 FVKESK. The CDR3 DNA is TGTGCCAGCAGCACAGGGGGCACTTACAATGAGCAGTTCTTC. Translation: CASSTGGTYNEQFF.

This chain joins TRBV27 and TRBJ2-2; D is unresolved. CDR1 is MNHEY, CDR2 SMNVEV, per germline (reference sequence). The CDR3 is made up of 14 amino acids. Trimming cost V 2 bases and J 4 bases, with 8 bases left between them. CDR3: CASSLQEITGELFF. For the CDR3, the DNA is TGTGCCAGCAGTTTACAGGAGATCACCGGGGAGCTGTTTTTT.

This chain uses TRBV28 with TRBJ2-3, with 8 nucleotides matching TRBD2. This CDR3 spans 17 amino acids. Germline V gene sequence: CDR1 MDHEN, CDR2 SYDVKM. With V trimmed by 2 bases and J by 0 bases, 7 bases remained unmatched. The CDR3 sequence: CASSLIAGRSSTDTQYF. The DNA for the CDR3 is TGTGCCAGCAGTTTAATAGCGGGACGATCTAGCACAGATACGCAGTATTTT.

The rearrangement links TRBV7-2 to TRBJ2-7; perhaps TRBD2 as D (6 bases). This CDR3 contains 17 residues. The germline gives CDR1 SGHTA, CDR2 FQGNSA. V lost 1 base to trimming and J lost 7 bases, with 23 bases between them. This chain's CDR3 is CASSLGTGTGSGVEQYF. CDR3 in DNA: TGTGCCAGCAGCTTAGGGACCGGGACTGGGAGTGGAGTGGAGCAGTACTTC.

The CDR3: CASSPQREKNEQFF. CDR3 in DNA: TGTGCCAGCTCACCACAGCGGGAGAAGAATGAGCAGTTCTTC. The chain joins TRBV18 to TRBJ2-1; 8 nucleotides align to TRBD2. In germline, CDR1 is KGHSH, CDR2 LQKENI. V lost 1 base and J lost 7; bases outside the gene matches: 3. This CDR3 contains 14 residues.

The chain couples TRBV7-2 to TRBJ2-2; unclear D gene. The CDR3 covers 13 residues. The V and J ends lost 1 base and 5 bases respectively, with 5 bases between them. The V gene's germline CDR1 is SGHTA and CDR2 FQGNSA. CDR3 in DNA: TGTGCCAGCAGCTTAGTTTTAACCGGGGAGCTGTTTTTT. It translates to CASSLVLTGELFF.

In DNA form, the CDR3 reads TGTGCCAGCAGTAGACCACAGGGGGCCGCGGGGCAGCCCCAGCATTTT. The encoded protein is CASSRPQGAAGQPQHF. The chain links TRBV28 to TRBJ1-5; 9 bases match TRBD1. Trimming at V came to 5 bases and at J to 7 bases, leaving 12 bases not matched to a gene. The germline gives CDR1 MDHEN, CDR2 SYDVKM. The length of the CDR3 is 16 residues.

The chain carries TRBV12-2 and TRBJ2-7; the table assigns TRBD2, which was not confirmed against the DNA. TRBV12-2 has pseudogene status. The CDR3 consists of 14 residues. CDR3: CASRQHGIRYEQYF. The CDR3, as DNA: TGTGCAAGTCGCCAGCACGGGATCCGCTACGAGCAGTACTTC.

V gene TRBV20-1 combines with J gene TRBJ2-7; D gene ambiguous. CDR3 length equals 11 residues. Per germline, CDR1 DFQATT and CDR2 SNEGSKA (reference sequence). Trimming removed 6 bases from V and 0 bases from J, with 6 bases in between. The CDR3, as DNA: TGCAGTGCCCCAAGCTCCTACGAGCAGTACTTC. Translated, it gives CSAPSSYEQYF.

The CDR3: CASSSSGGSYEQYF. The DNA of the CDR3 is TGTGCCAGCAGCTCGTCAGGGGGCTCTTACGAGCAGTACTTC. The chain couples TRBV7-8 to TRBJ2-7; 8 bases are shared with TRBD1. The CDR3 totals 14 residues. The ends lost 4 bases at V and 4 bases at J; junction bases unmatched: 6. Germline V gene data show CDR1 as SGHVS and CDR2 as FQNEAQ.

This clone was picked up one time. CDR3 residues: CASSRQGSYEQYF. The CDR3 nucleotides read TGTGCCAGCAGCCGACAGGGTTCCTACGAGCAGTACTTC. This rearrangement joins TRBV6-5 to TRBJ2-7; 7 bases line up with TRBD1. V lost 6 bases, J lost 1 base, and 3 bases stayed unmatched. The CDR3 has 13 residues. In germline, CDR1 is MNHEY, CDR2 SVGAGI.

The V and J genes are TRBV7-2 and TRBJ1-2, with a tentative D call TRBD1 (5 bases). Germline V CDR1 and CDR2: SGHTA, FQGNSA. The CDR3 is made up of 15 amino acids. V lost 5 bases to trimming and J lost 0 bases, with 13 bases between them. Here the CDR3 DNA reads TGTGCCAGCAGCCCAGGGAGGCAGACTAACTATGGCTACACCTTC. Amino acid sequence: CASSPGRQTNYGYTF.

This rearrangement joins TRBV2 to TRBJ1-1; no definite D call. The CDR3 sequence is 14 residues long. CDR1 and CDR2 (germline): SNHLY, FYNNEI. V shed 8 bases and J shed 1 base, with 14 bases lying between them. Written as DNA, the CDR3 is TGTGCCAGCGGTAGGGCCTTCGGGAACACTGAAGCTTTCTTT. It codes for CASGRAFGNTEAFF.

This chain uses TRBV7-9 with TRBJ1-1, with D possibly matching TRBD1 (5 bases). Looked up from germline, CDR1 is SEHNR and CDR2 is FQNEAQ (reference sequence). The CDR3 extends over 13 amino acids. V was shortened by 1 base and J by 3 bases, with 6 bases between the two germline ends. This chain's CDR3 is CASSLVGDTEAFF. The DNA of the CDR3 is TGTGCCAGCAGCTTAGTAGGGGACACTGAAGCTTTCTTT.

This sequence joins TRBV10-3 and TRBJ1-1; D is unresolved. Germline CDR1 reads ENHRY; CDR2 reads SYGVKD. The CDR3 is 13 residues long. Trimming took 2 bases from V and 1 from J, leaving 5 bases between them. CDR3 DNA sequence: TGTGCCATCAGTGAGGCCGGGAACACTGAAGCTTTCTTT. It encodes CAISEAGNTEAFF.

The chain couples TRBV11-3 to TRBJ2-1, with a possible D match to TRBD2 (10 bases). Germline CDR1 is SGHNT and CDR2 is YENEEA. Trimming removed 7 bases at V and 9 bases at J, with 37 bases between. The CDR3 length is 20 residues. The CDR3 DNA is TGTGCCAGCACCCTCCGTAGGACAGGGGTTACTAGCGGGAATACCGGTGAGCAGTTCTTC. This gives the protein CASTLRRTGVTSGNTGEQFF.

The J gene is TRBJ1-4, the V gene TRBV7-2, with D hard to call. The CDR3 consists of 13 residues. In germline, CDR1 is SGHTA, CDR2 FQGNSA. Trimming took 3 bases from V and 2 from J, leaving 4 bases between them. The CDR3 sequence: CASSFSTNEKLFF. The CDR3 DNA is TGTGCCAGCAGCTTTTCCACTAATGAAAAACTGTTTTTT.

The genes are TRBV7-2 and TRBJ2-7; 7 nucleotides agree with TRBD2. The J segment lost 6 bases and the V segment lost 1 base, leaving 9 bases of the junction unmatched. This CDR3 has 15 residues. Germline V lookup: CDR1 SGHTA, CDR2 FQGNSA. In DNA, the CDR3 is TGTGCCAGCAGCTTAGGGGGAACGGGAGGACCCGAGCAGTACTTC. Amino acids: CASSLGGTGGPEQYF.

V usage is TRBV24-1 and J usage is TRBJ1-1; D is uncertain. CDR3 size: 14 residues. V lost 5 bases to trimming and J lost 1 base, with 10 bases between them. Germline assignment: CDR1 KGHDR and CDR2 SFDVKD. The chain's CDR3 is CATSGRNTNTEAFF. The CDR3 nucleotides read TGTGCCACCAGTGGACGTAACACGAACACTGAAGCTTTCTTT.

V gene TRBV2 combines with J gene TRBJ2-3; the D gene is possibly TRBD2 (6 bases). CDR1 SNHLY and CDR2 FYNNEI come from the germline V gene. This CDR3 is 13 amino acids long. V was shortened by 8 bases and J by 10 bases, with 19 bases between the two germline ends. CDR3 in DNA: TGTGCCAGCGCGGGAACGACTGGGTCGTCGCAGTATTTT. Its protein product is CASAGTTGSSQYF.

The chain employs TRBV6-5 and TRBJ1-4; D may be TRBD1 (5 bases). The V end lost 10 bases, the J end lost 6 bases, and 18 bases lay between the germline ends. The CDR3 is 14 residues long. From germline, CDR1 is MNHEY and CDR2 SVGAGI. CDR3 nucleotide sequence: TGTGCCACATTCGGGGCCTCAGGTGATGAAAAACTGTTTTTT. The encoded protein is CATFGASGDEKLFF.

This clone was found a few times. This sequence joins TRBV5-1 and TRBJ2-2; 9 positions match TRBD1. Germline V gene data show CDR1 as SGHRS and CDR2 as YFSETQ. This CDR3 has 16 amino acids. V lost 3 bases and J lost 6; bases outside the gene matches: 9. Written as DNA, the CDR3 is TGCGCCAGCAGCTGGTCCGGGACAGGGCAAGCCGGGGAGCTGTTTTTT. Amino acid sequence: CASSWSGTGQAGELFF. Full variable domain (missing parts from reference TRBV5-1 and TRBJ2-2): KAGVTQTPRYLIKTRGQQVTLSCSPISGHRSVSWYQQTPGQGLQFLFEYFSETQRNKGNFPGRFSGRQFSNSRSEMNVSTLELGDSALYLCASSWSGTGQAGELFFGEGSRLTVL.

The chain joins TRBV18 to TRBJ2-1; D unclear. Germline CDR1 is KGHSH and CDR2 is LQKENI. The CDR3 runs 16 residues. Trimming pared 1 base from V and 0 bases from J, leaving 10 bases between. The CDR3, as DNA: TGTGCCAGCTCACCACAAGCGCCGAGCTCCTACAATGAGCAGTTCTTC. Translating it yields CASSPQAPSSYNEQFF.

The rearrangement joins TRBV24-1 to TRBJ2-3, with a weak D call TRBD2 (6 bases). This CDR3 region has 13 residues. V gave up 6 bases and J gave up 2 bases, with 8 bases separating them. CDR1 is KGHDR and CDR2 is SFDVKD in the germline V gene. CDR3: CATSRDSTDTQYF. The CDR3 region has the DNA TGTGCCACCAGTAGGGACTCCACAGATACGCAGTATTTT.

The chain combines TRBV2 with TRBJ2-1; D uncertain. V was clipped by 6 bases and J by 7 bases, with 7 bases between them. CDR1 is SNHLY and CDR2 is FYNNEI in the germline V gene. CDR3 size: 11 residues. The CDR3 reads CASSPFNEQFF. The CDR3 nucleotides are TGTGCCAGCAGCCCCTTTAATGAGCAGTTCTTC.

This chain connects TRBV7-9 to TRBJ1-2; 9 bases line up with TRBD1. The junction had 7 bases not matched to a gene; V was cut back by 1 base and J by 7 bases. CDR1 is SEHNR and CDR2 is FQNEAQ in the germline V gene (reference sequence). The CDR3 has 15 residues. The CDR3 region has the DNA TGTGCCAGCAGCTTAGATGTACAGGGGGCTAGTGGCTACACCTTC. Protein: CASSLDVQGASGYTF.

V is TRBV3-1 (or the pseudogene TRBV3-2) and J is TRBJ2-5; 9 nucleotides align to TRBD2. V lost 1 base and J lost 3; bases outside the gene matches: 3. The CDR3 covers 15 residues. CDR1 and CDR2 from the germline V gene are LGHDT and YNNKEL (reference sequence). The CDR3 spells CASSQVTSGKETQYF. The CDR3, as DNA: TGTGCCAGCAGCCAAGTGACTAGCGGCAAAGAGACCCAGTACTTC.

This clone was seen a handful of times. The chain joins TRBV3-1 (or the pseudogene TRBV3-2) to TRBJ2-7; unclear D gene. Looked up from germline, CDR1 is LGHDT and CDR2 is YNNKEL (reference sequence). This CDR3 region has 13 residues. Trimming removed 1 base at V and 3 bases at J, with 7 bases between. The CDR3 spells CASSQGTVYEQYF. In DNA, the CDR3 is TGTGCCAGCAGCCAAGGGACCGTCTACGAGCAGTACTTC.

This chain connects TRBV24-1 to TRBJ2-2; 10 bases match TRBD1. CDR3 length equals 16 residues. J gave up 4 bases and V 4 bases, and 5 bases lay outside the gene matches. CDR1 is KGHDR and CDR2 is SFDVKD in the germline V gene. The CDR3 loop reads CATSDPGQGSTGELFF. The CDR3 bases are TGTGCCACCAGTGACCCGGGACAGGGGTCCACCGGGGAGCTGTTTTTT.

This clone was observed once. This sequence joins TRBV7-2 and TRBJ2-5; D not resolved. With 5 bases removed from V and 2 bases from J, the gap between germline ends came to 12 bases. This CDR3 is 14 amino acids long. Germline loops: CDR1 SGHTA, CDR2 FQGNSA. CDR3 in amino acids: CASSPGWGQETQYF. CDR3 in DNA: TGTGCCAGCAGCCCTGGGTGGGGTCAAGAGACCCAGTACTTC.